This is a list of T cell receptor beta chains from one sample in a study of control samples from healthy donors and cancer patients. Measured with immunoSEQ multiplex PCR; TCRdb has only the in-frame clones, and not every one. The data contain about 170,000 clones, around 95% of them seen just once; the ten biggest clones take up approximately 4%. The specimen was blood. These receptor sequences come from a woman aged 55-69 years in good health. Both conserved end residues are part of each CDR3. A D gene is named only where the DNA matches it firmly. Expanded clones get a size class; other rows say once, few or many, or leave the size out.

J	size	V	D	CDR3	DNA
TRBJ1-1	-	TRBV6-2/TRBV6-3	-	CASSYGAGRTEAFF	TGTGCCAGCAGTTACGGCGCAGGTCGAACTGAAGCTTTCTTT
TRBJ1-4	-	TRBV6-2/TRBV6-3	-	CASSYHRVTEEKLFF	TGTGCCAGCAGTTATCACCGGGTTACCGAAGAAAAACTGTTTTTT
TRBJ2-2	-	TRBV10-3	TRBD1	CAISAGTGRDTGELFF	TGTGCCATCAGTGCGGGGACAGGAAGGGACACCGGGGAGCTGTTTTTT
TRBJ2-2	-	TRBV10-2	TRBD2	CASSPGLAGAGELFF	TGCGCCAGCAGTCCGGGACTAGCGGGGGCCGGGGAGCTGTTTTTT
TRBJ1-2	-	TRBV10-1	-	CASSEGQGRGYTF	TGCGCCAGCAGTGAGGGCCAGGGGAGAGGCTACACCTTC
TRBJ2-2	few	TRBV10-3	TRBD1	CATGQGRDTGELFF	TGTGCCACCGGACAGGGGCGGGACACCGGGGAGCTGTTTTTT
TRBJ1-2	-	TRBV4-3	-	CASSPLQGGYGYTF	TGCGCCAGCAGCCCGTTACAAGGTGGCTATGGCTACACCTTC
TRBJ2-3	-	TRBV6-5	-	CASIGTLTDTQYF	TGTGCCAGCATTGGTACACTCACAGATACGCAGTATTTT
TRBJ2-5	once	TRBV7-9	-	CASSLALGMETQYF	TGTGCCAGCAGCTTAGCGCTAGGTATGGAGACCCAGTACTTC
TRBJ2-3	-	TRBV9	-	CASSVGSGDTDTQYF	TGTGCCAGCAGCGTAGGATCGGGGGACACAGATACGCAGTATTTT
TRBJ2-6	once	TRBV2	-	CAKQDPTSSGANVLTF	TGTGCCAAACAGGATCCCACTAGCTCTGGGGCCAACGTCCTGACTTTC
TRBJ1-1	once	TRBV5-6	-	CASSYWWGSDTEAFF	TGTGCCAGCAGTTACTGGTGGGGATCTGACACTGAAGCTTTCTTT
TRBJ2-1	-	TRBV9	-	CASSVASGPINEQFF	TGTGCCAGCAGCGTAGCCTCCGGACCCATCAATGAGCAGTTCTTC
TRBJ1-4	-	TRBV19	TRBD1	CASSYTNRGRGEKLFF	TGTGCCAGTAGTTATACAAACAGGGGGCGCGGGGAAAAACTGTTTTTT
TRBJ1-2	-	TRBV3-1/TRBV3-2	TRBD1	CASSTQGRGYGYTF	TGTGCCAGCAGCACACAGGGGAGAGGCTATGGCTACACCTTC
TRBJ2-3	once	TRBV6-2/TRBV6-3	-	CASSSGTATDTQYF	TGTGCCAGCAGCTCCGGGACTGCCACAGATACGCAGTATTTT
TRBJ1-5	-	TRBV7-6	-	CASSLQPVESPQHF	TGTGCCAGCAGCCTCCAACCCGTGGAATCGCCCCAGCATTTT
TRBJ2-7	-	TRBV7-2	-	CASSRAVSTSEQYF	TGTGCCAGCAGCAGGGCCGTCAGTACCTCCGAGCAGTACTTC
TRBJ1-4	-	TRBV6-5	TRBD1	CASIAKGAGEKLFF	TGTGCCAGCATCGCTAAGGGGGCTGGTGAAAAACTGTTTTTT
TRBJ1-2	-	TRBV25-1	TRBD1	CASSDHEQGRYGYTF	TGTGCCAGCAGTGACCACGAACAGGGGAGATATGGCTACACCTTC
TRBJ1-3	-	TRBV19	-	CASTLPQGRNTIYF	TGTGCCAGTACCCTTCCTCAGGGGCGAAACACCATATATTTT
TRBJ1-4	few	TRBV6-6	-	CASSRTRWPINEKLFF	TGTGCCAGCAGCCGGACCCGTTGGCCAATTAATGAAAAACTGTTTTTT
TRBJ2-3	-	TRBV7-9	TRBD2	CASSHPAGEFTDTQYF	TGTGCCAGCAGCCACCCGGCGGGGGAGTTCACAGATACGCAGTATTTT
TRBJ1-4	-	TRBV19	TRBD1	CASSPHRRDRDEKLFF	TGTGCCAGTAGTCCGCACCGAAGGGACAGGGACGAAAAACTGTTTTTT
TRBJ2-3	-	TRBV5-6	TRBD2	CASSLRASGGNTQYF	TGTGCCAGCAGCTTGAGGGCTAGCGGGGGCAATACGCAGTATTTT
TRBJ1-6	-	TRBV5-5	-	CASSLLDTYSPLHF	TGTGCCAGCAGCTTACTCGATACCTATTCACCCCTCCACTTT
TRBJ2-1	-	TRBV12-5	-	CASGAPPGGSYNEQFF	TGTGCTAGTGGCGCGCCACCGGGTGGATCCTACAATGAGCAGTTCTTC
TRBJ2-7	-	TRBV11-2	TRBD2	CASSFLAGSYEQYF	TGTGCCAGCAGCTTTCTAGCGGGATCCTACGAGCAGTACTTC
TRBJ1-1	-	TRBV5-1	-	CASSLQTSMNTEAFF	TGCGCCAGCAGCTTACAGACGAGCATGAACACTGAAGCTTTCTTT